This TCR beta chain was recorded in a study of blood T cells in healthy people across ages. The study's findings and limits: Unknown donor CMV status possibly confounded expanded clonotype changes.

The CDR3 has 15 residues. Per germline, CDR1 SGHVS and CDR2 FQNEAQ. V lost 7 bases, J lost 0 bases, and 15 bases lay in between. The authors ran a second PCR of 7 to 11 cycles using a sample-barcoded 5' primer and a J-beta primer mix. TCRdb reprocessed the 5' RACE reads via MiXCR and lists one record per CDR3 protein. This sample carries roughly 700,000 distinct CDR3 sequences, 32% of them seen once, and the ten largest clones take less than 20%. Total RNA amounts of at least 5.5 micrograms were extracted per sample. This clonotype was picked up a small number of times. Its matching antigen is unknown.

The V and J genes are TRBV7-8 and TRBJ1-1; D remains unclear. The specimen sequenced was blood. This TCR was recovered from a woman of 80 years or more in good health. CDR3 protein: CASIPDEVMNTEAFF. CDR3 DNA: TGTGCCAGCATTCCCGACGAGGTGATGAACACTGAAGCTTTCTTT.